This entry lists 30 T cell receptor beta chains sequenced from one sample in a study of cytomegalovirus exposure and HLA in healthy donors. It was with 60 Vbeta and 13 Jbeta primers that the PCR ran. This table comes from immunoSEQ multiplex PCR, and its TCRdb copy is limited to in-frame clones, with some not included. The sample yields about 140,000 clones, almost 80% seen once. The sequenced sample was PBMCs. The receptors originated from a man between 18 and 35 years old in good health and CMV-seronegative.

V usage is TRBV2 and J usage is TRBJ1-2; tentatively, D is TRBD1 (6 bases). From germline, CDR1 is SNHLY and CDR2 FYNNEI. This CDR3 has 16 residues. The V end was cut by 8 bases, the J end by 7 bases, with 26 bases between. The CDR3 sequence: CASYVPSNRVRGGYTF. DNA of the CDR3: TGTGCCAGCTACGTCCCTTCAAACAGGGTACGGGGTGGCTACACCTTC.

V and J are TRBV7-2 and TRBJ1-5, with D possibly being TRBD1 (5 bases). The CDR3 has 12 residues. Germline loops: CDR1 SGHTA, CDR2 FQGNSA. V lost 5 bases to trimming and J lost 11 bases, with 13 bases between them. DNA for the CDR3: TGTGCCAGCAGCCCAGGGATTGGGGCCCAGCATTTT. Protein sequence: CASSPGIGAQHF.

This clone has only one observation. V usage is TRBV7-2 and J usage is TRBJ2-7, with D hard to call. The CDR3 is made up of 13 amino acids. V gave up 2 bases and J gave up 0 bases, with 5 bases separating them. Germline V gives CDR1 SGHTA, CDR2 FQGNSA. The CDR3 spells CASSLRHSYEQYF. As DNA, the CDR3 is TGTGCCAGCAGCTTACGACACTCCTACGAGCAGTACTTC.

This clone has only a few counts. The CDR3 bases are TGTGCCATCAGTGAGTCGAGTACCACCGTACTGTTTTTT. Amino acid sequence: CAISESSTTVLFF. V gene TRBV10-3 combines with J gene TRBJ1-4, with D unclear. CDR1 is ENHRY and CDR2 is SYGVKD in the germline V gene. The CDR3 spans 13 residues. V was clipped by 0 bases and J by 13 bases, with 12 bases between them.

The chain links TRBV15 to TRBJ2-6, with 10 positions matching TRBD1. Germline V gene lookup returns CDR1 LNHNV and CDR2 YYDKDF (reference sequence). The ends lost 1 base at V and 2 bases at J; junction bases unmatched: 5. This CDR3 comprises 18 residues. CDR3 region: CATSRATGTGAGANVLTF. The CDR3 DNA is TGTGCCACCAGCAGAGCCACCGGGACAGGGGCTGGGGCCAACGTCCTGACTTTC. Complete variable domain (other parts from reference TRBV15 and TRBJ2-6): DAMVIQNPRYQVTQFGKPVTLSCSQTLNHNVMYWYQQKSSQAPKLLFHYYDKDFNNEADTPDNFQSRRPNTSFCFLDIRSPGLGDTAMYLCATSRATGTGAGANVLTFGAGSRLTVL.

The genes are TRBV6-5 and TRBJ1-2; weak D call: TRBD1 (6 bases). The CDR3 is 13 residues long. With 6 bases removed from V and 7 bases from J, the gap between germline ends came to 15 bases. The V gene's germline CDR1 is MNHEY and CDR2 SVGAGI. Here the CDR3 reads CASRQGLMGGYTF. CDR3 nucleotide sequence: TGTGCCAGCAGACAGGGACTAATGGGTGGCTACACCTTC.

The chain has TRBV5-4 and TRBJ2-4; 8 bases are a match to TRBD1. This CDR3 has 14 residues. After removal of 4 bases from V and 5 bases from J, the junction contained 5 bases not matched to a gene. Germline V gene sequence: CDR1 SGHNT, CDR2 YYREEE (reference sequence). CDR3 DNA: TGTGCCAGCAGCGGGGGACAGGTCGAAAACATTCAGTACTTC. It codes for CASSGGQVENIQYF.

This clone is a singleton in its sample. Here the CDR3 reads CASSTGQGVVTQYF. CDR3 DNA sequence: TGTGCCAGCAGCACCGGACAGGGAGTGGTGACCCAGTACTTC. The chain joins TRBV9 to TRBJ2-5, with 8 bases lining up with TRBD1. This CDR3 has 14 amino acids. The V gene end was trimmed by 4 bases and the J gene end by 7 bases; junction bases not matched to a gene: 9. Germline CDR1 and CDR2: SGDLS and YYNGEE.

The V and J genes are TRBV9 and TRBJ2-5; TRBD1 is a possible D gene (6 bases). This CDR3 contains 13 residues. Trimming removed 4 bases at V and 4 bases at J, with 11 bases between. Germline V gives CDR1 SGDLS, CDR2 YYNGEE. Written as DNA, the CDR3 is TGTGCCAGCAGCTCGGACAGAGCAGAGACCCAGTACTTC. The encoded protein is CASSSDRAETQYF.

J is TRBJ1-1 and V is TRBV2; the match to TRBD1 covers 12 bases. J lost 5 bases, V lost 7 bases, and 11 bases had no gene match. CDR3 length: 16 amino acids. Germline lookup yields CDR1 SNHLY and CDR2 FYNNEI. The CDR3 sequence is CASTRGTGGLRTEAFF. CDR3 DNA: TGTGCCAGCACCAGGGGGACAGGGGGCTTGAGGACTGAAGCTTTCTTT.

This chain joins TRBV30 and TRBJ1-2; D is unresolved. This CDR3 comprises 12 residues. The V end was cut by 1 base, the J end by 4 bases, with 7 bases between. Looked up from germline, CDR1 is GTSNPN and CDR2 is SVGIG (reference sequence). The CDR3 loop reads CAWSEAGYGYTF. The CDR3 nucleotides read TGTGCCTGGAGTGAGGCAGGCTATGGCTACACCTTC. The whole variable domain, remainder taken from reference TRBV30 and TRBJ1-2, is SQTIHQWPATLVQPVGSPLSLECTVEGTSNPNLYWYRQAAGRGLQLLFYSVGIGQISSEVPQNLSASRPQDRQFILSSKKLLLSDSGFYLCAWSEAGYGYTFGSGTRLTVV.

The V call is TRBV5-1, the J call TRBJ1-1; a possible D gene is TRBD1 (6 bases). Per the germline V gene, CDR1 is SGHRS and CDR2 is YFSETQ. The CDR3 is 15 amino acids. V lost 0 bases to trimming and J lost 1 base, with 10 bases between them. The CDR3 DNA follows: TGCGCCAGCAGCTTGGGGGGGCTTGGGAACACTGAAGCTTTCTTT. Encoded protein: CASSLGGLGNTEAFF.

The V call is TRBV11-2, the J call TRBJ2-7; TRBD1 might be the D (6 bases). The CDR3 totals 12 residues. Germline V gene sequence: CDR1 SGHAT, CDR2 FQNNGV. The V gene lost 3 bases and the J gene lost 4 bases, with 7 bases spanning the gap. CDR3 bases: TGTGCCAGCAGCTTGACAGGTTACGAGCAGTACTTC. Translated, it gives CASSLTGYEQYF.

The count of this clone is one. The rearrangement links TRBV9 to TRBJ1-1, with 8 bases that match TRBD1. The V segment lost 3 bases and the J segment 3 bases; nucleotides outside the gene matches: 16. CDR1 is SGDLS, CDR2 YYNGEE, per germline. The CDR3 extends over 18 amino acids. CDR3 coding DNA: TGTGCCAGCAGCGCCCTACCAGGGGGCCGAATAGAGGACACTGAAGCTTTCTTT. Its protein is CASSALPGGRIEDTEAFF.

The J gene is TRBJ1-6, the V gene TRBV6-5; D gene unclear. CDR1 is MNHEY, CDR2 SVGAGI, per germline. Deletions cut 6 bases from V and 0 bases from J, with 9 bases between. CDR3 length: 15 amino acids. The CDR3 sequence: CASSRKSSYNSPLHF. CDR3 DNA sequence: TGTGCCAGCAGCCGTAAGAGCTCCTATAATTCACCCCTCCACTTT.

This clone appeared a few times. The CDR3 region is CASSQGDLRQAFF. The CDR3 DNA follows: TGTGCCAGCAGCCAAGGAGACTTAAGACAAGCTTTCTTT. The V and J genes are TRBV14 and TRBJ1-1; no firm D call. Deletions cut 1 base from V and 9 bases from J, with 12 bases between. This CDR3 has 13 residues. The germline V gene has CDR1 SGHDN and CDR2 FVKESK. Filled out from reference TRBV14 and TRBJ1-1, the complete variable domain reads EAGVTQFPSHSVIEKGQTVTLRCDPISGHDNLYWYRRVMGKEIKFLLHFVKESKQDESGMPNNRFLAERTGGTYSTLKVQPAELEDSGVYFCASSQGDLRQAFFGQGTRLTVV.

The chain uses TRBV30 and TRBJ2-1; D perhaps matches TRBD1 (5 bases). The CDR3 spans 16 residues. Germline CDR1 and CDR2: GTSNPN and SVGIG (reference sequence). V was trimmed by 4 bases and J by 2 bases, leaving 18 bases between them. The CDR3 loop is CAWTPLQGVAYNEQFF. In DNA form, the CDR3 reads TGTGCCTGGACCCCTCTTCAGGGTGTTGCCTACAATGAGCAGTTCTTC.

The J gene is TRBJ2-5, the V gene TRBV18; 7 bases match TRBD1. Germline-derived CDR1 and CDR2 are KGHSH and LQKENI. V gave up 3 bases and J gave up 5 bases; unmatched junction bases: 6. The CDR3 has 14 amino acids. The CDR3 is CASSPLTGSETQYF. CDR3 DNA: TGTGCCAGCTCACCCTTGACAGGGTCGGAGACCCAGTACTTC.

The V and J genes are TRBV20-1 and TRBJ2-1; perhaps TRBD1 as D (6 bases). Germline V lookup: CDR1 DFQATT, CDR2 SNEGSKA (reference sequence). The length of the CDR3 is 11 residues. With 4 bases removed from V and 12 bases from J, the gap between germline ends came to 13 bases. CDR3 region: CSAIPGDGQFF. The CDR3 DNA is TGCAGTGCTATTCCAGGGGATGGGCAGTTCTTC.

The V and J genes are TRBV7-2 and TRBJ2-4; weak D call: TRBD2 (6 bases). Germline V lookup: CDR1 SGHTA, CDR2 FQGNSA. The CDR3 length is 12 residues. Trimming shortened V by 5 bases and J by 9 bases, and 11 bases separated the two germline ends. CDR3 nucleotides: TGTGCCAGCAGCCGAGACGGGGGCATTCAGTACTTC. Protein sequence: CASSRDGGIQYF.

Points on this clone: An end of the junction differs from the germline gene, which may be a read error. The genes are TRBV7-9 and TRBJ2-3; perhaps TRBD2 as D (6 bases). The CDR3 has 15 residues. From germline, CDR1 is SEHNR and CDR2 FQNEAQ (reference sequence). Here the CDR3 DNA reads TGTTCCAGCAGCTTAGGGGCGGGGAGCACAGATACGCAGTATTTT. Translated, it gives CSSSLGAGSTDTQYF.

V is TRBV9 and J is TRBJ1-2, with D perhaps TRBD1 (6 bases). The germline CDR1 and CDR2 sequences are SGDLS and YYNGEE. This CDR3 has 15 residues. Trimming took off 3 bases at V and 8 bases at J, with 20 bases between the two ends. This CDR3 is CASSGPVTGLGGYTF. In DNA, the CDR3 is TGTGCCAGCAGCGGCCCTGTAACAGGGTTGGGAGGCTACACCTTC.

This chain uses TRBV6-6 with TRBJ1-5; D is perhaps TRBD1 (6 bases). CDR3 length: 16 residues. V dropped 5 bases and J dropped 3 bases, with 17 bases sitting between them. Germline CDR1 reads MNHNY; CDR2 reads SVGAGI (reference sequence). This chain's CDR3 is CASSPTTGRTNQPQHF. In nucleotides, the CDR3 is TGTGCCAGCAGTCCCACCACAGGGCGCACCAATCAGCCCCAGCATTTT.

This clone was picked up one time. The CDR3 DNA reads TGTGCCAGCAGTTTATCCGGGACACGATTGTTTAACTATGGCTACACCTTC. Translation gives CASSLSGTRLFNYGYTF. The chain has TRBV28 and TRBJ1-2, with TRBD1 as a possible D gene (6 bases). Per the germline V gene, CDR1 is MDHEN and CDR2 is SYDVKM. Trimming stripped 1 base from V and 1 base from J, with 16 bases between. This CDR3 comprises 17 residues.

This chain links TRBV7-8 with TRBJ2-2; maybe TRBD2 (6 bases). CDR1 and CDR2 (germline): SGHVS, FQNEAQ. CDR3 length equals 16 residues. V was clipped by 5 bases and J by 0 bases, with 13 bases between them. CDR3 bases: TGTGCCAGCAGCCAATTAGCGGTGGCGAACACCGGGGAGCTGTTTTTT. Its protein is CASSQLAVANTGELFF.

This sequence joins TRBV13 and TRBJ2-3, with 8 positions matching TRBD1. The CDR3 consists of 15 residues. With V trimmed by 2 bases and J by 1 base, 2 bases remained unmatched. Germline CDR1 is PRHDT and CDR2 is FYEKMQ (reference sequence). The CDR3 region is CASSLRGQGTDTQYF. DNA for the CDR3: TGTGCCAGCAGCTTACGGGGACAGGGCACAGATACGCAGTATTTT. The full variable domain, completed using reference TRBV13 and TRBJ2-3, is AAGVIQSPRHLIKEKRETATLKCYPIPRHDTVYWYQQGPGQDPQFLISFYEKMQSDKGSIPDRFSAQQFSDYHSELNMSSLELGDSALYFCASSLRGQGTDTQYFGPGTRLTVL.

There are a few counts of this clone. The gene calls are TRBV7-9 and TRBJ1-3, with no clear D. This CDR3 has 14 amino acids. Germline V gene lookup returns CDR1 SEHNR and CDR2 FQNEAQ (reference sequence). V was shortened by 1 base and J by 0 bases, with 4 bases between the two germline ends. The CDR3 sequence: CASSLVASGNTIYF. The CDR3 coding sequence is TGTGCCAGCAGCTTAGTGGCCTCTGGAAACACCATATATTTT.

This clone was observed a few times. This chain links TRBV9 with TRBJ1-4; maybe TRBD1 (5 bases). Germline CDR1 and CDR2: SGDLS and YYNGEE. This CDR3 has 15 residues. The germline V and J ends were trimmed by 5 bases and 2 bases, with 13 bases remaining between them. CDR3 coding DNA: TGTGCCAGCAGTCCAGGGAAAGAGACTAATGAAAAACTGTTTTTT. Translated, it gives CASSPGKETNEKLFF. The whole variable domain, filled in from reference TRBV9 and TRBJ1-4, reads DSGVTQTPKHLITATGQRVTLRCSPRSGDLSVYWYQQSLDQGLQFLIQYYNGEERAKGNILERFSAQQFPDLHSELNLSSLELGDSALYFCASSPGKETNEKLFFGSGTQLSVL.

This chain uses TRBV9 with TRBJ1-1; possibly TRBD1 for D (5 bases). The CDR3 has 14 residues. The V end lost 3 bases, the J end lost 4 bases, and 13 bases lay between the germline ends. From germline, CDR1 is SGDLS and CDR2 YYNGEE. The DNA of the CDR3 is TGTGCCAGCAGCGCCGGGGGAGGGACCACTGAAGCTTTCTTT. Protein: CASSAGGGTTEAFF.

J is TRBJ2-1 and V is TRBV19; 8 positions agree with TRBD2. Per germline, CDR1 LNHDA and CDR2 SQIVND (reference sequence). V dropped 5 bases and J dropped 7; count of bases not matched to a gene: 7. The CDR3 runs 14 residues. The CDR3 sequence is CASSLGGGPNEQFF. The CDR3 DNA reads as TGTGCCAGTAGTTTGGGCGGGGGGCCAAATGAGCAGTTCTTC.